This T cell receptor beta chain was retrieved from a study of blood T cell repertoires in COVID-19. On the study more broadly: PBMCs, B-cell-depleted T cells, or T cells were the source of the cDNA or gDNA that made up the material.

V dropped 6 bases and J dropped 7; count of bases not matched to a gene: 14. The germline CDR1 and CDR2 sequences are LGHNT and FRNRAP. The CDR3 runs 15 residues. All recovered Cohort 3 donors got two negative PCRs, got clearance, or saw symptom resolution. Using immunoSEQ multiplex PCR, the repertoire was profiled, and TCRdb retains in-frame clones only, with some absent. The table has about 250,000 clones, around 90% seen once. The rearrangement links TRBV12-5 to TRBJ2-7, with 8 bases that match TRBD1. The sequencing input was PBMCs or T cells enriched from blood (not recorded which). The receptor's source is a woman between 45 and 65 years old who had recovered from COVID-19. The CDR3 sequence is CASGKTGGPLFEQYF. CDR3 DNA sequence: TGTGCTAGTGGAAAAACAGGGGGTCCCTTGTTTGAGCAGTACTTC.